Below are 3 T cell receptor beta chains sequenced from a single sample in a study of early stage breast cancer tumors. The data were produced by immunoSEQ multiplex PCR, yet TCRdb's version contains in-frame clones alone and is incomplete. The sample includes 40,000 to 60,000 clones, about three quarters seen only once; the top ten take 3% to 4%. The source material was blood. These receptors all stem from a person aged 35-49 years with breast cancer.

The chain carries TRBV15 and TRBJ2-2; D remains unclear. This CDR3 spans 15 amino acids. Per germline, CDR1 LNHNV and CDR2 YYDKDF (reference sequence). Trimming removed 1 base at V and 4 bases at J, with 10 bases between. In DNA, the CDR3 is TGTGCCACCAGCAGAGCTGGGTTGGGCACCGGGGAGCTGTTTTTT. As protein: CATSRAGLGTGELFF.

The CDR3 sequence is CASSRQGARAYEQYF. CDR3 coding DNA: TGTGCCAGCAGCCGACAGGGGGCTAGGGCCTACGAGCAGTACTTC. The rearrangement uses TRBV5-4 and TRBJ2-7; 10 nucleotides line up with TRBD1. The CDR3 contains 15 residues. Germline V lookup: CDR1 SGHNT, CDR2 YYREEE (reference sequence). Losses at the gene ends were 4 bases for V and 2 bases for J; bases not matched to a gene: 6.

This clone occurred a few times. The chain couples TRBV18 to TRBJ2-2; 12 bases are shared with TRBD2. The CDR3 loop spans 16 amino acids. CDR1 and CDR2 from the germline V gene are KGHSH and LQKENI. Trimming took 2 bases from V and 6 from J; bases not matched to a gene: 4. CDR3 protein: CASSPSSGRASGELFF. CDR3 bases: TGTGCCAGCTCACCATCTAGCGGGAGGGCCTCCGGGGAGCTGTTTTTT.